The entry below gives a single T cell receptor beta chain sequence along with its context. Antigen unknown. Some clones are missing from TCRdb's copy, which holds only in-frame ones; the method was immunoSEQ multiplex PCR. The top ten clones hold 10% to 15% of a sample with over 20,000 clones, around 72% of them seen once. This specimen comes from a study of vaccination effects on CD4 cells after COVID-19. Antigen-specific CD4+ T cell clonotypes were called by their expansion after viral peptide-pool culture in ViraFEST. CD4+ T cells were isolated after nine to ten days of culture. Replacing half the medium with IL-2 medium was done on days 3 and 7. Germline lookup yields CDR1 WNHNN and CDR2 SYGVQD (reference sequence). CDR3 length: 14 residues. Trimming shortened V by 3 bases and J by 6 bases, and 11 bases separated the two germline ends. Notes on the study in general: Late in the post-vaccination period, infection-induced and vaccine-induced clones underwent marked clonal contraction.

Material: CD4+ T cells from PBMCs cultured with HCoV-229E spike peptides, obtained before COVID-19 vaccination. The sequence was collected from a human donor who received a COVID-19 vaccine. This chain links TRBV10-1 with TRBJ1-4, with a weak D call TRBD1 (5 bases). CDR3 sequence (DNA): TGCGCCAGCAGTGACGGGACCGCGGATGAAAAACTGTTTTTT. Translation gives CASSDGTADEKLFF.